The 8 T cell receptor beta chains below were found in one sample sequenced in a study of Ad26.COV2.S vaccination and SARS-CoV-2 variants. The repertoire was sequenced with immunoSEQ multiplex PCR; TCRdb's copy has only in-frame clones and lacks some. The sample gives some 350,000 clones, about 85% of which show up once; around 3% is in the top ten. Treatment: around 19 received Ad26.COV2.S at low or high dose, single or two shots; about five received placebo; per-sample allocation not given. Sampling was done on day 63 after the first vaccine or placebo injection. The sequencing here drew on peripheral blood, taken in a trial of Ad26.COV2.S vaccine versus placebo. The receptor set was obtained from a person between 18 and 60 years old who received the Ad26.COV2.S COVID-19 vaccine or a placebo.

The chain has TRBV7-2 and TRBJ2-5; TRBD1 aligns across 9 bases. V lost 5 bases to trimming and J lost 3 bases; unmatched junction nucleotides: 7. The germline gives CDR1 SGHTA, CDR2 FQGNSA. The CDR3 spans 15 residues. The CDR3 here is CASSQPDRGEETQYF. The CDR3 DNA is TGTGCCAGCAGCCAGCCCGACAGGGGGGAAGAGACCCAGTACTTC.

Here the CDR3 DNA reads TGTGCCTGGGAATTGGGGGCCGGGGAGCTGTTTTTT. Protein: CAWELGAGELFF. The rearrangement joins TRBV30 to TRBJ2-2, with D possibly being TRBD1 or TRBD2 (5 bases each). Germline V gives CDR1 GTSNPN, CDR2 SVGIG (reference sequence). CDR3 length equals 12 residues. V gave up 5 bases and J gave up 6 bases, with 10 bases separating them.

The rearrangement joins TRBV18 to TRBJ2-7; D not certain. V dropped 1 base and J dropped 3 bases, with 10 bases sitting between them. This CDR3 is 14 amino acids long. The germline V gene encodes CDR1 KGHSH and CDR2 LQKENI. The CDR3 region has the DNA TGTGCCAGCTCACCACAGGGTCGAGGCTACGAGCAGTACTTC. This codes for CASSPQGRGYEQYF.

This clone turned up a few times. DNA of the CDR3: TGTGCCAGCAGCCACCTCACAGATACGCAGTATTTT. Translation gives CASSHLTDTQYF. The chain combines TRBV3-1 (or the pseudogene TRBV3-2) with TRBJ2-3; D is unclear. Germline V lookup: CDR1 LGHDT, CDR2 YNNKEL (reference sequence). Trimming cost V 3 bases and J 2 bases, with 3 bases left between them. This CDR3 contains 12 residues.

A word on this clone: At one of its ends the junction is not consistent with the germline gene, which may arise from a read error. The chain uses TRBV3-1 (or the pseudogene TRBV3-2) and TRBJ2-3; 9 nucleotides align to TRBD2. This CDR3 is 16 amino acids long. In germline, CDR1 is LGHDT, CDR2 YNNKEL (reference sequence). CDR3 sequence: CASGHGTSHATDTQYF. CDR3 nucleotide sequence: TGTGCCAGCGGCCATGGGACTAGCCATGCCACAGATACGCAGTATTTT.

The V call is TRBV4-1, the J call TRBJ2-5, with 8 bases matching TRBD1. Germline CDR1 is MGHRA and CDR2 is YSYEKL. V was pared by 6 bases and J by 2 bases, with 2 bases of the junction left unmatched. This CDR3 has 13 residues. In DNA form, the CDR3 reads TGCGCCAGCAGGGACAGGGATCAAGAGACCCAGTACTTC. Residues: CASRDRDQETQYF.

Only a few counts were recorded for this clone. CDR3 amino acids: CAWTESLNQPQHF. CDR3 sequence (DNA): TGTGCCTGGACGGAAAGCCTCAATCAGCCCCAGCATTTT. The chain combines TRBV30 with TRBJ1-5, with D uncertain. V lost 4 bases and J 3 bases, leaving 10 bases between the germline ends. The CDR3 is 13 residues long. CDR1 is GTSNPN, CDR2 SVGIG, per germline (reference sequence).

The V gene is TRBV2, the J gene TRBJ1-2; 7 bases map to TRBD1. V gave up 6 bases and J gave up 5 bases; unmatched junction bases: 12. The CDR3 runs 15 residues. The germline V gene encodes CDR1 SNHLY and CDR2 FYNNEI. The CDR3 DNA reads TGTGCCAGCAGCCCCGAGGGGCAGGGGGGGTATGGCTACACCTTC. This gives the protein CASSPEGQGGYGYTF.